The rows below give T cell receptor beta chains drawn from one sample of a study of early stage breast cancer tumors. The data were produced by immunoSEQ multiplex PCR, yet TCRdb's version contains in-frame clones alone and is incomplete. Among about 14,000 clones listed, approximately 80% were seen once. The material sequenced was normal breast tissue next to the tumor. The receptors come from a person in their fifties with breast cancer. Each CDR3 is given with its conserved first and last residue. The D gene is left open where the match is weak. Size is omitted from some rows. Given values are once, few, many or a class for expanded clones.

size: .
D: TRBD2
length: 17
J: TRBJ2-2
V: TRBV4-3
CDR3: CASSQGAGGPHTGELFF
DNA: TGCGCCAGCAGCCAAGGGGCGGGGGGGCCCCACACCGGGGAGCTGTTTTTT

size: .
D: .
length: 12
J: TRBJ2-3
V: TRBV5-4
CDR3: CASSLEFDTQYF
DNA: TGTGCCAGCAGCTTGGAGTTTGATACGCAGTATTTT

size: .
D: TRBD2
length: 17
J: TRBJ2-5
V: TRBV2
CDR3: CASSEPSRTSGKETQYF
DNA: TGTGCCAGCAGTGAACCCTCCCGGACTAGCGGAAAGGAGACCCAGTACTTC

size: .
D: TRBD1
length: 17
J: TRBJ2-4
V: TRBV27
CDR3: CASRPLYRGVSQNIQYF
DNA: TGTGCCAGCAGGCCACTTTACAGGGGAGTAAGCCAAAACATTCAGTACTTC

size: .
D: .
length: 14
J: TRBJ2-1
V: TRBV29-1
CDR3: CSVESQLLYNEQFF
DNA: TGCAGCGTTGAAAGCCAGTTACTCTACAATGAGCAGTTCTTC

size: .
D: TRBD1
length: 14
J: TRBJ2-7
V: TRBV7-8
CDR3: CASSQGQGFDEQYF
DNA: TGTGCCAGCAGCCAGGGACAGGGTTTCGACGAGCAGTACTTC

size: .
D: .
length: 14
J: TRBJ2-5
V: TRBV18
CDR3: CASSPQKNKETQYF
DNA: TGTGCCAGCTCACCACAGAAAAATAAAGAGACCCAGTACTTC

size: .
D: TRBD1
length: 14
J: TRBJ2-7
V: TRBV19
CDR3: CASRAGTANYEQYF
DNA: TGTGCCAGTAGAGCCGGGACAGCGAACTACGAGCAGTACTTC

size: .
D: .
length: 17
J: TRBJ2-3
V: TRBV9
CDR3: CASSSEGGNTRTDTQYF
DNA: TGTGCCAGCAGCTCCGAGGGGGGTAATACCCGCACAGATACGCAGTATTTT

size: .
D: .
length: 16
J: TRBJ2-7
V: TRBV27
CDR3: CASSLSVGDRAYEQYF
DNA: TGTGCCAGCAGTTTATCGGTTGGAGACAGAGCCTACGAGCAGTACTTC

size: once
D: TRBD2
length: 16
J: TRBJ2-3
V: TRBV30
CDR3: CAWREGLAGDFDTQYF
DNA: TGTGCCTGGAGGGAAGGACTAGCGGGGGATTTTGATACGCAGTATTTT

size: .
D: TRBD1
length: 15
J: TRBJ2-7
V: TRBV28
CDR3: CASSLNRGIPYEQYF
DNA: TGTGCCAGCAGTCTTAACAGGGGGATACCCTACGAGCAGTACTTC

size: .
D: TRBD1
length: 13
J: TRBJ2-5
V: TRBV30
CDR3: CAWSGQGRETQYF
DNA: TGTGCCTGGAGCGGACAGGGGAGAGAGACCCAGTACTTC

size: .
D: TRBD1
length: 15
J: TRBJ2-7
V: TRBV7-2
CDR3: CASSRTGGAAYEQYF
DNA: TGTGCCAGCAGCCGCACAGGGGGCGCCGCCTACGAGCAGTACTTC

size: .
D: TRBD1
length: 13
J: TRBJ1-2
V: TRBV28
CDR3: CASSSQGFDGYTF
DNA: TGTGCCAGCAGTTCACAGGGGTTTGATGGCTACACCTTC

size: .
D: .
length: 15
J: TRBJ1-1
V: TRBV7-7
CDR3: CASSLSYGGTTEAFF
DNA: TGTGCTAGCAGCTTATCTTATGGGGGAACCACTGAAGCTTTCTTT

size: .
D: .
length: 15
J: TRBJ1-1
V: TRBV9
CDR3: CASSVEAVMNTEAFF
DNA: TGTGCCAGCAGCGTAGAGGCAGTGATGAACACTGAAGCTTTCTTT

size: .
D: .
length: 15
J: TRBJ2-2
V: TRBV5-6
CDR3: CASSTDSLNTGELFF
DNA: TGTGCCAGCAGTACGGACAGCTTGAACACCGGGGAGCTGTTTTTT

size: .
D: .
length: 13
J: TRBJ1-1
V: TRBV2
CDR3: CASRGEVNTEAFF
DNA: TGTGCCAGCAGAGGGGAGGTGAACACTGAAGCTTTCTTT

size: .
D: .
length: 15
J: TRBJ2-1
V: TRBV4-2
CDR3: CASSQGARTINEQFF
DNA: TGTGCCAGCAGCCAAGGGGCGAGGACGATCAATGAGCAGTTCTTC

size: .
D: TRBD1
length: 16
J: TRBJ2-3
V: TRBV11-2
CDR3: CASSLEGTASTDTQYF
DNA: TGTGCCAGCAGCTTAGAGGGGACAGCGAGCACAGATACGCAGTATTTT

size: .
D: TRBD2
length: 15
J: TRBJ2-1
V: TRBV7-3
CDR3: CASSTRGGANNEQFF
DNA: TGTGCCAGCAGCACCCGCGGGGGGGCGAACAATGAGCAGTTCTTC